This T cell receptor beta chain was identified during a study of shared clonotypes between healthy human individuals. On this clone: Its matching antigen is unknown.

Only in-frame clones appear in the TCRdb table, and some are missing; sequencing was by immunoSEQ multiplex PCR. The table lists a few million clones, around 90% of them singletons, with under 0.15% in the top ten. Per germline, CDR1 MNHEY and CDR2 SMNVEV (reference sequence). This CDR3 contains 14 residues. Deletions cut 6 bases from V and 2 bases from J, with 14 bases between. Overall study findings and caveats: Estimated richness values were generally larger in naive subsets than in memory subsets.

The source is a man in his late teens or twenties in good health. The sample taken for sequencing was naive CD4+ T cells sorted from blood. Subset meaning: CD45RA+ positively selected. V gene TRBV27 combines with J gene TRBJ2-7; D assignment may be TRBD1 or TRBD2 (5 bases each). CDR3 amino acids: CASSMWGKAYEQYF. CDR3 bases: TGTGCCAGCAGCATGTGGGGGAAGGCCTACGAGCAGTACTTC.